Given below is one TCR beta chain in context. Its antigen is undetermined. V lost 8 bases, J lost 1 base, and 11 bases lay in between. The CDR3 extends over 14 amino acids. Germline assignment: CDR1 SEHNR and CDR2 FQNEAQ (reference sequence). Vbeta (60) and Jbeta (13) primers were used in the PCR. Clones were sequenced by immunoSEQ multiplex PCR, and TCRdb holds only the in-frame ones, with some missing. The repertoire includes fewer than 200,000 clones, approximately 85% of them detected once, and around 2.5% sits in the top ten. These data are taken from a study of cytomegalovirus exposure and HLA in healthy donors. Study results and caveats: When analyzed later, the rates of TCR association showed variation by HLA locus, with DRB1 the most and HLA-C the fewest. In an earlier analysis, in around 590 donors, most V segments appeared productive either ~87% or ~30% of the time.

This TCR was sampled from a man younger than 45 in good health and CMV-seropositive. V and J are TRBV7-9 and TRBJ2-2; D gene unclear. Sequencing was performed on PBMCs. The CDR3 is CASHSSENTGELFF. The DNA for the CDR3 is TGTGCCAGCCACTCGAGTGAGAACACCGGGGAGCTGTTTTTT.